The 11 T cell receptor beta chains below come from one sample, sequenced in a study of shared clonotypes between healthy human individuals. CD8 cells classed as naive were CD45RO-negative and positively selected for CCR7, excluding terminally differentiated effector memory CD45RA+ cells. Some clones are missing from TCRdb's copy, which holds only in-frame ones; the method was immunoSEQ multiplex PCR. The table has about 2.2 million clones, 80% to 95% seen once. The source material was naive CD8+ T cells from PBMCs. These receptors came from a man younger than 35 in good health. Some clones in this sample may be carry-over from other donors' samples.

V gene TRBV5-5 combines with J gene TRBJ2-3; D gene ambiguous. The CDR3 sequence is 13 residues long. V was clipped by 1 base and J by 4 bases, with 7 bases between them. CDR1 is SGHKS, CDR2 YYEKEE, per germline (reference sequence). CDR3 nucleotide sequence: TGTGCCAGCAGCTTGCCCTCCGCAGATACGCAGTATTTT. Amino acids: CASSLPSADTQYF.

The rearrangement joins TRBV29-1 to TRBJ1-2; no clear D. CDR3 size: 12 residues. V lost 6 bases to trimming and J lost 3 bases, with 11 bases between them. The germline V gene has CDR1 SQVTM and CDR2 ANQGSEA. CDR3 nucleotides: TGCAGCGTCCATGACACCTACTATGGCTACACCTTC. Translation: CSVHDTYYGYTF.

In DNA, the CDR3 is TGTGCCAGCAGTTTAGGTCAGCTCAGCAATCAGCCCCAGCATTTT. This translates into CASSLGQLSNQPQHF. The chain carries TRBV28 and TRBJ1-5; D unresolved. Germline V gene lookup returns CDR1 MDHEN and CDR2 SYDVKM. V was cut by 2 bases and J by 1 base, with 9 bases left in between. The CDR3 runs 15 residues. Based on the CDR3 plus reference TRBV28 and TRBJ1-5, the full variable domain is DVKVTQSSRYLVKRTGEKVFLECVQDMDHENMFWYRQDPGLGLRLIYFSYDVKMKEKGDIPEGYSVSREKKERFSLILESASTNQTSMYLCASSLGQLSNQPQHFGDGTRLSIL.

The rearrangement joins TRBV7-9 to TRBJ1-3, with D unresolved. Trimming pared 0 bases from V and 5 bases from J, leaving 5 bases between. The CDR3 is 13 residues long. The germline V gene encodes CDR1 SEHNR and CDR2 FQNEAQ (reference sequence). CDR3 loop: CASSLAVRNTIYF. The CDR3 bases are TGTGCCAGCAGCTTAGCCGTGCGAAACACCATATATTTT.

This sequence joins TRBV15 and TRBJ2-7; 7 bases map to TRBD1. This CDR3 contains 17 residues. Looked up from germline, CDR1 is LNHNV and CDR2 is YYDKDF (reference sequence). V trimming: 5 bases; J trimming: 6 bases; junction bases outside the gene matches: 19. The DNA of the CDR3 is TGTGCCACCAGCGCGTCGATCCGAGGACAGGTCCTGGCCGAGCAGTACTTC. Translation gives CATSASIRGQVLAEQYF.

Worth noting for this clone: A read error may produce the germline difference seen at one junction end. The V gene is TRBV15, the J gene TRBJ1-5, with 7 bases aligning to TRBD1. Germline V gives CDR1 LNHNV, CDR2 YYDKDF (reference sequence). The CDR3 totals 16 residues. CDR3 nucleotides: TGTGCCACCAGCGGAGAGGACAAACAGGGGTCTAGGCCCCAGCATTTT. Translated, it gives CATSGEDKQGSRPQHF.

The rearrangement uses TRBV6-6 and TRBJ2-2, with TRBD2 matching 8 bases. This CDR3 is 13 amino acids long. The germline V gene encodes CDR1 MNHNY and CDR2 SVGAGI (reference sequence). The J segment lost 7 bases and the V segment lost 11 bases, leaving 9 bases of the junction unmatched. CDR3 amino acids: CAAREGRSGELFF. The CDR3 bases are TGTGCCGCACGGGAGGGCCGGAGCGGGGAGCTGTTTTTT.

The genes are TRBV27 and TRBJ2-7; 7 nucleotides match TRBD2. The CDR3 has 15 residues. V shed 5 bases and J 5 bases; nucleotides not matched to a gene: 12. Germline V gene lookup returns CDR1 MNHEY and CDR2 SMNVEV (reference sequence). For the CDR3, the DNA is TGTGCCAGCAGTGGGGAGGGGCTCCTGACCCACGAGCAGTACTTC. It encodes CASSGEGLLTHEQYF.

The chain carries TRBV19 and TRBJ1-1, with no clear D. V was cut by 4 bases and J by 8 bases, with 14 bases left in between. The CDR3 has 13 residues. Germline lookup yields CDR1 LNHDA and CDR2 SQIVND (reference sequence). The CDR3 coding sequence is TGTGCCAGTAGTAGCCACAGCACTCCGGAAGCTTTCTTT. Protein: CASSSHSTPEAFF.

On this clone itself: This may stem from a read error, because a much larger clone lies one nucleotide away. The chain carries TRBV7-6 and TRBJ2-7, with unresolved D. The CDR3 is 11 residues long. Germline V CDR1 and CDR2: SGHVS, FNYEAQ. V lost 4 bases and J 3 bases, leaving 4 bases between the germline ends. In DNA form, the CDR3 reads TGTGCCAGCAGCTCAAACTACGAGCAGTACTTC. Translating gives CASSSNYEQYF.

V and J are TRBV27 and TRBJ2-7; no definite D call. Germline assignment: CDR1 MNHEY and CDR2 SMNVEV (reference sequence). This CDR3 comprises 12 residues. V was cut by 8 bases and J by 1 base, with 9 bases left in between. The CDR3 DNA sequence: TGTGCCAGCCTCTCAGGATCCTACGAGCAGTACTTC. Amino acids: CASLSGSYEQYF.